The rows below give T cell receptor beta chains drawn from one sample of a study of technical replicates of blood from a handful of donors. Some clones are missing from TCRdb's copy, which holds only in-frame ones; the method was immunoSEQ multiplex PCR. The repertoire holds 60,000 to 80,000 clones, with roughly 86% as singletons. The source material was PBMCs. All receptors come from a human donor in good health. Some clones in this sample may be carry-over from other donors' samples. CDR3s include the opening cysteine and the closing phenylalanine or tryptophan. D genes are given only for firm matches. Expanded clones get a size class; other rows say once, few or many, or leave the size out.

d_gene,abundance,j_gene,v_gene,CDR3nt,CDR3aa
TRBD2,-,TRBJ2-7,TRBV6-5,TGTGCCAGCAGTTACGGGACTAGCGGACCCTACGAGCAGTACTTC,CASSYGTSGPYEQYF
-,-,TRBJ2-2,TRBV11-2,TGTGCCAGCAGCCCCTATGTCAGCGTGAACACCGGGGAGCTGTTTTTT,CASSPYVSVNTGELFF
-,-,TRBJ1-2,TRBV6-1,TGTGCCAGCAGGGACGGACTATTCTATGGCTACACCTTC,CASRDGLFYGYTF
-,-,TRBJ1-6,TRBV4-1,TGCGCCAGCAGCCAAGCCACAACAGGGAATAGGAATTCACCCCTCCACTTT,CASSQATTGNRNSPLHF
-,-,TRBJ2-3,TRBV10-3,TGTGCCATCAGTGAGTCGACGGGGACAGATACGCAGTATTTT,CAISESTGTDTQYF
TRBD1,-,TRBJ2-7,TRBV4-1,TGCGCCAGCAGCCAAGATTCGACAGGGACCTACGAGCAGTACTTC,CASSQDSTGTYEQYF
-,-,TRBJ1-2,TRBV6-5,TGTGCCAGCAGTACCGTAGGCAGGGGCCATGGCTACACCTTC,CASSTVGRGHGYTF
TRBD1,-,TRBJ2-3,TRBV27,TGTGCCAGTAGCCGAGACAGGGACATGGATACGCAGTATTTT,CASSRDRDMDTQYF
-,-,TRBJ2-4,TRBV5-4,TGTGCCAGCAGCTCAGCGGTGGCCAAAAACATTCAGTACTTC,CASSSAVAKNIQYF
-,-,TRBJ1-1,TRBV18,TGTGCCAGCTCCCCCCAGGGAACTGCTGAAGCTTTCTTT,CASSPQGTAEAFF
-,-,TRBJ1-5,TRBV5-8,TGTGCCAGCAGCGAGGGAAACTTCCAACGGCCCCAGCATTTT,CASSEGNFQRPQHF
TRBD1,-,TRBJ1-5,TRBV19,TGTGCCAGTATCCCGAGGATTACCGGGACAGCATATCAGCCCCAGCATTTT,CASIPRITGTAYQPQHF
TRBD1,-,TRBJ1-5,TRBV19,TGTGCCAGTAGGAAGGACAGGGTCAATCAGCCCCAGCATTTT,CASRKDRVNQPQHF
TRBD2,-,TRBJ2-1,TRBV11-2,TGTGCCAGCAGCTTAGATTGGGCGGGAGTCTACAATGAGCAGTTCTTC,CASSLDWAGVYNEQFF
-,-,TRBJ2-2,TRBV11-3,TGTGCCAGCAGCCCCACGTCAGGAGGCGCCGGGGAGCTGTTTTTT,CASSPTSGGAGELFF
TRBD1,-,TRBJ1-2,TRBV30,TGTGCCTGGAGTGTACTGGCCCAGGCAGGGGGTTTTTTAAGAGGCTACACCTTC,CAWSVLAQAGGFLRGYTF
TRBD1,-,TRBJ1-3,TRBV6-6,TGTGCCAGCATCAGACAGGGGGCGAATGAAAACACCATATATTTT,CASIRQGANENTIYF
TRBD1,-,TRBJ2-3,TRBV11-2,TGTGCCAGCAGGCAGGGGGCCGGGGATACGCAGTATTTT,CASRQGAGDTQYF
TRBD1,-,TRBJ1-1,TRBV4-3,TGCGCCAGCAGCCCTTACAGGGGCCAAAACACTGAAGCTTTCTTT,CASSPYRGQNTEAFF
TRBD1,once,TRBJ2-7,TRBV5-1,TGCGCCAGCAGCTTAAGACAGGGAGACTACGAGCAGTACTTC,CASSLRQGDYEQYF
TRBD1,few,TRBJ2-5,TRBV5-1,TGCGCCAGCAGCTTGTATTTCCCCACAGGGGGCACAGAGACCCAGTACTTC,CASSLYFPTGGTETQYF
TRBD2,-,TRBJ2-1,TRBV9,TGTGCCAGCAGCGTAGGGTCTAGCGGGGGGGCCGGTGAGCAGTTCTTC,CASSVGSSGGAGEQFF
-,few,TRBJ1-1,TRBV18,TGTGCCAGCTCTCAAAACAGGGACACTGAAGCTTTCTTT,CASSQNRDTEAFF
TRBD2,few,TRBJ2-7,TRBV5-1,TGCGCCAGCAGCCCTAGCGGGGGTTACGACGAGCAGTACTTC,CASSPSGGYDEQYF
TRBD2,-,TRBJ2-3,TRBV11-2,TGTGCCAGCAGCTCGGGAGCGGGATACACAGATACGCAGTATTTT,CASSSGAGYTDTQYF
TRBD2,-,TRBJ2-7,TRBV7-6,TGTGCCAGCAGCTTAGCGGGGACTAGCGGGAGGGCCAGGTACGAGCAGTACTTC,CASSLAGTSGRARYEQYF
-,-,TRBJ2-1,TRBV5-1,TGCGCCAGCAGCTCGGGGGAGTGGGCCTACAATGAGCAGTTCTTC,CASSSGEWAYNEQFF
-,-,TRBJ1-2,TRBV5-4,TGTGCCAGCAGCTCAGGGTCCTATGGCTACACCTTC,CASSSGSYGYTF
-,-,TRBJ2-2,TRBV4-3,TGCGCCAGCAGCCAAGATTTGGGTCGGCGGGGCACCGGGGAGCTGTTTTTT,CASSQDLGRRGTGELFF
TRBD1,-,TRBJ2-7,TRBV29-1,TGCAGCGGTGGACAGGGACGAGGGTACGAGCAGTACTTC,CSGGQGRGYEQYF
-,-,TRBJ2-7,TRBV9,TGTGCCAGCAGCGTAAGTCCCGGGGGAGGAGAGCAGTACTTC,CASSVSPGGGEQYF
-,-,TRBJ1-2,TRBV18,TGTGCCAGCTCAGAAAACAGGGCTAACTATGGCTACACCTTC,CASSENRANYGYTF
TRBD2,-,TRBJ2-6,TRBV6-6,TGTGCCGGGGGGACTAGCGGGAGAACTGGGGCCAACGTCCTGACTTTC,CAGGTSGRTGANVLTF
TRBD2,-,TRBJ2-7,TRBV7-2,TGTGCCAGCAGCTTAACACTAGCGGGAGCCGAGCAGTACTTC,CASSLTLAGAEQYF
TRBD2,-,TRBJ2-7,TRBV7-9,TGTGCCAGCAGCTCCCACCCCTCGCTAGCGGGGGACTACGAGCAGTACTTC,CASSSHPSLAGDYEQYF
TRBD1,-,TRBJ1-2,TRBV30,TGTGCCTGGAGTCCCTCTCCTAGACAGGGGGCGAGAAGACGTGGCTACACCTTC,CAWSPSPRQGARRRGYTF
TRBD1,-,TRBJ2-3,TRBV6-6,TGTGCCAGCAGTTACCGGACAGGGGCGAATACGCAGTATTTT,CASSYRTGANTQYF
-,-,TRBJ1-2,TRBV12-5,TGTGCTAGTGGTTTGGGCGGGGTACGGGGCTACACCTTC,CASGLGGVRGYTF
-,-,TRBJ2-3,TRBV9,TGTGCCAGCAGCGTTGGAGCGGGCGACACAGATACGCAGTATTTT,CASSVGAGDTDTQYF
-,-,TRBJ1-2,TRBV18,TGTGCCAGCTCACCAACCCCCCCAGGGGATCGTGGCTACACCTTC,CASSPTPPGDRGYTF
-,few,TRBJ2-2,TRBV7-8,TGTGCCAGCAAACCCCCGATCAGGTTTGACACCGGGGAGCTGTTTTTT,CASKPPIRFDTGELFF
-,once,TRBJ2-1,TRBV5-1,TGCGCCAGCAGCCCAGCCGAGGGGGGGGCGTTGGGGTATGAGCAGTTCTTC,CASSPAEGGALGYEQFF
-,-,TRBJ1-1,TRBV18,TGTGCCAGCTCAACAATCAGGGGAGACACTGAAGCTTTCTTT,CASSTIRGDTEAFF
TRBD2,-,TRBJ2-7,TRBV5-5,TGTGCCAGCAGCTTGGCTGGCGGGAGAGGGCCCTACGAGCAGTACTTC,CASSLAGGRGPYEQYF
-,-,TRBJ2-7,TRBV5-6,TGTGCCAGCAGCTCCCAAGGAGACGGAACCTACGAGCAGTACTTC,CASSSQGDGTYEQYF
-,-,TRBJ1-2,TRBV30,TGTGCCTGGAGTGCTCAGGGTTATTATGGCTACACCTTC,CAWSAQGYYGYTF
-,-,TRBJ2-2,TRBV7-9,TGTGCCAGCAGCTTAGCGAGACTAAGGCCCTCTCCCGGGGAGCTGTTTTTT,CASSLARLRPSPGELFF
TRBD1,once,TRBJ2-3,TRBV7-9,TGTGCCAGCAGCTTATCAGGGGGCGCAGATACGCAGTATTTT,CASSLSGGADTQYF
-,-,TRBJ1-2,TRBV7-9,TGTGCCAGCAGCCCCGGGCCCCAGAAAATTCTAGCCTACACCTTC,CASSPGPQKILAYTF
TRBD2,-,TRBJ2-3,TRBV4-2,TGTGCCAGCAGCCAAGAATCTGGTTCGACTAGCGGGAGGACAGATACGCAGTATTTT,CASSQESGSTSGRTDTQYF
-,-,TRBJ2-5,TRBV29-1,TGCAGCGTTGATATGGCAAGCCAAGAGACCCAGTACTTC,CSVDMASQETQYF
TRBD1,-,TRBJ1-2,TRBV7-2,TGTGCCAGCAGCATAAGTCCCGGGACAGGGTCCGGCTACACCTTC,CASSISPGTGSGYTF